These 22 T cell receptor beta chains were sequenced from one sample in a study of cytomegalovirus exposure and HLA in healthy donors. Researchers ran the PCR with 60 Vbeta and 13 Jbeta primers. Clones were sequenced by immunoSEQ multiplex PCR, and TCRdb holds only the in-frame ones, with some missing. Of some 200,000 clones in the sample, about four fifths were seen once. The source material was PBMCs. The receptors originated from a woman under 30 in good health and CMV-seronegative.

This clone was observed a handful of times. The chain uses TRBV4-3 and TRBJ2-3; 10 positions match TRBD2. With 6 bases clipped from V and 2 bases from J, the junction kept 5 bases outside the gene matches. Germline values: CDR1 LGHNA, CDR2 YSLEER. The CDR3 contains 15 residues. This CDR3 is CASRALAGDTDTQYF. The CDR3 DNA reads as TGCGCCAGCAGAGCTCTAGCGGGAGACACAGATACGCAGTATTTT.

The chain uses TRBV2 and TRBJ2-2; 7 nucleotides match TRBD1. The length of the CDR3 is 17 residues. From germline, CDR1 is SNHLY and CDR2 FYNNEI. V lost 7 bases, J lost 4 bases, and 15 bases stayed unmatched. The CDR3 loop is CASIHEPGQVGTGELFF. CDR3 bases: TGTGCCAGCATCCATGAGCCTGGACAGGTGGGCACCGGGGAGCTGTTTTTT.

The genes are TRBV7-8 and TRBJ2-1; 11 positions match TRBD2. Germline V gene sequence: CDR1 SGHVS, CDR2 FQNEAQ. This CDR3 comprises 16 residues. The V gene end was trimmed by 5 bases and the J gene end by 9 bases; junction bases not matched to a gene: 12. In DNA form, the CDR3 reads TGTGCCAGCAGCCTTAGAGGTAGCGGGAGGGCCGGTGAGCAGTTCTTC. It encodes CASSLRGSGRAGEQFF.

The chain combines TRBV4-1 with TRBJ2-1, with 16 nucleotides matching TRBD2. Looked up from germline, CDR1 is MGHRA and CDR2 is YSYEKL. Trimming at V came to 3 bases and at J to 8 bases, leaving 4 bases not matched to a gene. The CDR3 consists of 16 residues. CDR3 DNA sequence: TGCGCCAGCAGCCAGGGACTAGCGGGAGGGCGGGATGAGCAGTTCTTC. Translated, it gives CASSQGLAGGRDEQFF.

The J gene is TRBJ2-7, the V gene TRBV29-1; 7 positions agree with TRBD2. The length of the CDR3 is 15 residues. V lost 0 bases to trimming and J lost 0 bases; unmatched junction nucleotides: 5. Germline assignment: CDR1 SQVTM and CDR2 ANQGSEA. CDR3 DNA sequence: TGCAGCGTTGAAGAGGGGGGAGGGGACTCCTACGAGCAGTACTTC. Translation: CSVEEGGGDSYEQYF.

The chain links TRBV28 to TRBJ2-6; D unresolved. This CDR3 has 14 amino acids. The V end was cut by 4 bases, the J end by 0 bases, with 4 bases between. Germline V gene lookup returns CDR1 MDHEN and CDR2 SYDVKM. CDR3 bases: TGTGCCAGCAGTTATCGCTCTGGGGCCAACGTCCTGACTTTC. Protein sequence: CASSYRSGANVLTF.

V is TRBV7-8 and J is TRBJ2-5; 8 positions agree with TRBD1. This CDR3 spans 14 amino acids. CDR1 is SGHVS, CDR2 FQNEAQ, per germline. The J segment lost 3 bases and the V segment lost 0 bases, leaving 0 bases of the junction unmatched. The CDR3 loop is CASSLAQGEETQYF. CDR3 DNA: TGTGCCAGCAGCTTAGCACAGGGGGAAGAGACCCAGTACTTC.

The chain has TRBV10-2 and TRBJ2-7, with TRBD2 matching 14 bases. The CDR3 is made up of 16 amino acids. V lost 2 bases and J lost 5; bases outside the gene matches: 5. Germline CDR1 reads WSHSY; CDR2 reads SAAADI. The CDR3 DNA reads as TGCGCCAGCAGTGAGCCGGGACTAGCGGGAGTCCACGAGCAGTACGTC. Residues: CASSEPGLAGVHEQYV.

The CDR3 DNA reads TGCAGCGGAGGGCGGGCCGGGGAGCTGTTTTTT. Protein sequence: CSGGRAGELFF. V and J are TRBV29-1 and TRBJ2-2; TRBD2 might be the D (5 bases). In germline, CDR1 is SQVTM, CDR2 ANQGSEA. Trimming left V 7 bases short and J 6 bases short, with 9 bases between. This CDR3 is 11 amino acids long.

The chain couples TRBV7-8 to TRBJ2-7; D ambiguous. V dropped 5 bases and J dropped 3 bases, with 5 bases sitting between them. CDR3 size: 11 residues. Germline loops: CDR1 SGHVS, CDR2 FQNEAQ. The CDR3 loop reads CASSLSYEQYF. CDR3 coding DNA: TGTGCCAGCAGCCTGAGCTACGAGCAGTACTTC.

V and J are TRBV7-6 and TRBJ2-2; D might be TRBD1 (5 bases). The CDR3 consists of 13 residues. V shed 5 bases and J shed 5 bases, with 9 bases lying between them. The germline gives CDR1 SGHVS, CDR2 FNYEAQ. For the CDR3, the DNA is TGTGCCAGCAGCGTCGCAGGGACCGGGGAGCTGTTTTTT. Encoded protein: CASSVAGTGELFF. Full variable domain (missing parts from reference TRBV7-6 and TRBJ2-2): GAGVSQSPRYKVTKRGQDVALRCDPISGHVSLYWYRQALGQGPEFLTYFNYEAQQDKSGLPNDRFSAERPEGSISTLTIQRTEQRDSAMYRCASSVAGTGELFFGEGSRLTVL.

Turning to this clone: Different DNA sequences within this sample yield the same CDR3. The chain recombines TRBV19 with TRBJ2-7; D call uncertain. The germline V and J ends were trimmed by 1 base and 4 bases, with 11 bases remaining between them. CDR1 and CDR2 from the germline V gene are LNHDA and SQIVND (reference sequence). The CDR3 sequence is 14 residues long. The CDR3 spells CASSIVGSSYEQYF. CDR3 sequence (DNA): TGTGCCAGTAGTATAGTGGGCTCCTCTTACGAGCAGTACTTC.

The chain joins TRBV7-2 to TRBJ2-5, with D possibly TRBD1 on 5 matching bases. Trimming left V 4 bases short and J 7 bases short, with 19 bases between. Germline CDR1 reads SGHTA; CDR2 reads FQGNSA. The length of the CDR3 is 15 residues. The CDR3 is CASSSGQRPTVTQYF. As DNA, the CDR3 is TGTGCCAGCAGCTCAGGGCAGCGCCCAACGGTGACCCAGTACTTC.

This clone was counted between two and nine times. This sequence joins TRBV15 and TRBJ2-1; TRBD1 aligns across 7 bases. The CDR3 length is 15 residues. The germline V gene has CDR1 LNHNV and CDR2 YYDKDF (reference sequence). The junction had 6 bases not matched to a gene; V was cut back by 0 bases and J by 7 bases. The CDR3, as DNA: TGTGCCACCAGCAGAGATACGGGCAGGGGGAATGAGCAGTTCTTC. Protein product: CATSRDTGRGNEQFF.

The chain uses TRBV5-1 and TRBJ1-1; possibly TRBD1 for D (6 bases). CDR1 is SGHRS and CDR2 is YFSETQ in the germline V gene. The CDR3 loop spans 14 amino acids. Trimming shortened V by 3 bases and J by 2 bases, and 11 bases separated the two germline ends. The CDR3 region is CASSSRTDNTEAFF. In nucleotides, the CDR3 is TGCGCCAGCAGCTCTCGGACAGACAACACTGAAGCTTTCTTT.

The V gene is TRBV5-4, the J gene TRBJ2-4; maybe TRBD2 (7 bases). The ends were cut back, 4 bases at V and 0 bases at J, with 14 bases in the middle. The CDR3 loop spans 16 amino acids. Germline V CDR1 and CDR2: SGHNT, YYREEE (reference sequence). CDR3 residues: CASSRRGPVAKNIQYF. DNA of the CDR3: TGTGCCAGCAGCAGGCGGGGGCCCGTAGCCAAAAACATTCAGTACTTC.

Only one count was recorded for this clone. This chain joins TRBV30 and TRBJ1-2, with 7 nucleotides matching TRBD1. V lost 8 bases, J lost 6 bases, and 9 bases stayed unmatched. The CDR3 consists of 12 residues. The germline gives CDR1 GTSNPN, CDR2 SVGIG (reference sequence). The CDR3 nucleotides read TGTGCCAGAAACAGGGGTACGGATGGCTACACCTTC. It codes for CARNRGTDGYTF.

This clone appeared once. The CDR3 loop is CASSSPQGASYNEQFF. Here the CDR3 DNA reads TGTGCCAGCAGTTCTCCCCAGGGGGCATCCTACAATGAGCAGTTCTTC. The rearrangement links TRBV27 to TRBJ2-1, with 8 bases lining up with TRBD1. The CDR3 sequence is 16 residues long. The ends lost 4 bases at V and 1 base at J; junction bases unmatched: 6. Germline V gene sequence: CDR1 MNHEY, CDR2 SMNVEV (reference sequence).

The genes are TRBV9 and TRBJ1-1, with TRBD1 matching over 7 bases. CDR1 is SGDLS and CDR2 is YYNGEE in the germline V gene. This CDR3 is built from 15 residues. Trimming at V came to 0 bases and at J to 5 bases, leaving 7 bases not matched to a gene. CDR3 DNA: TGTGCCAGCAGCGTAGCTACAGGGGCAGCGACTGAAGCTTTCTTT. Translating it yields CASSVATGAATEAFF.

This clone was counted between two and nine times. The CDR3 reads CASSFTGAREKLFF. As DNA, the CDR3 is TGTGCCAGCAGCTTCACAGGGGCGAGGGAAAAACTGTTTTTT. The chain is built from TRBV7-9 and TRBJ1-4, with 7 bases fitting TRBD1. CDR3 size: 14 residues. Germline V gives CDR1 SEHNR, CDR2 FQNEAQ (reference sequence). Unmatched junction bases numbered 6, after V lost 3 bases and J lost 8 bases.

The gene calls are TRBV10-1 and TRBJ2-1; 9 bases are shared with TRBD2. The junction had 6 bases not matched to a gene; V was cut back by 2 bases and J by 7 bases. Germline CDR1 is WNHNN and CDR2 is SYGVQD (reference sequence). The CDR3 contains 15 residues. CDR3 protein: CASSEARLAVNEQFF. The CDR3 nucleotides are TGCGCCAGCAGTGAGGCTCGACTAGCGGTAAATGAGCAGTTCTTC.

As for this clone: One junction end disagrees with the germline gene, perhaps due to a read error. The CDR3 sequence: CSSSSRGAGGGDNEQFF. DNA of the CDR3: TGTTCCAGCAGCTCAAGGGGGGCAGGGGGTGGGGACAATGAGCAGTTCTTC. J is TRBJ2-1 and V is TRBV7-9; tentatively, D is TRBD1 (7 bases). Germline V gene data show CDR1 as SEHNR and CDR2 as FQNEAQ (reference sequence). CDR3 size: 17 residues.